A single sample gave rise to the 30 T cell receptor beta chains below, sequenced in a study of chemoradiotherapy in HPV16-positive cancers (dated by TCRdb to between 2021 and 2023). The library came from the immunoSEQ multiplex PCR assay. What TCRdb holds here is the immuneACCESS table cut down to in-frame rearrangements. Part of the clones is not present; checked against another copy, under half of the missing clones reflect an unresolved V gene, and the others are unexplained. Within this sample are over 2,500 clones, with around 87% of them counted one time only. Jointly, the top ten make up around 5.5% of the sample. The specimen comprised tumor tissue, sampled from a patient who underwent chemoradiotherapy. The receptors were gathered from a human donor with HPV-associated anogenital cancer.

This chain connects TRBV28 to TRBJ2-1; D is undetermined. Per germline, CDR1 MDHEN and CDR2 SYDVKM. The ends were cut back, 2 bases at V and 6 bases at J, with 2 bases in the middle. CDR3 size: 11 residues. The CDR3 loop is CASSLVNEQFF. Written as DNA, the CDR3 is TGTGCCAGCAGTTTAGTCAATGAGCAGTTCTTC.

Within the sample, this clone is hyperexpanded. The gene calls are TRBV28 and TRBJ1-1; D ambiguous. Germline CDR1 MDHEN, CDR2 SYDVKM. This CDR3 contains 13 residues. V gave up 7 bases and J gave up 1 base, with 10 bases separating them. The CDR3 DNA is TGTGCCAGCACCATAATTGGGAACACTGAAGCTTTCTTT. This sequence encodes CASTIIGNTEAFF.

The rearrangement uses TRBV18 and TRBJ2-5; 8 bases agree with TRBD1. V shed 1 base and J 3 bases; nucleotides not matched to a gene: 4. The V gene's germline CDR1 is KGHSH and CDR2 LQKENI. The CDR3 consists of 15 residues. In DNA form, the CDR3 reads TGTGCCAGCTCACCACATCAGGGGGCCAAAGAGACCCAGTACTTC. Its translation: CASSPHQGAKETQYF.

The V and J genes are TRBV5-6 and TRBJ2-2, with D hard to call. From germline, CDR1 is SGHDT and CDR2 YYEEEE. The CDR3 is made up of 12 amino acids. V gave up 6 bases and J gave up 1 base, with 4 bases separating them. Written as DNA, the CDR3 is TGTGCCAGCAACGAGAACACCGGGGAGCTGTTTTTT. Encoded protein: CASNENTGELFF.

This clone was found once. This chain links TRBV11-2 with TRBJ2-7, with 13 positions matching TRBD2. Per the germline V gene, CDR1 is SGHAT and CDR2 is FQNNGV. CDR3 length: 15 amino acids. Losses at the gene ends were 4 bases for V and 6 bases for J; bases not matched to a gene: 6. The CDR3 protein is CASSSTSGGAIEQYF. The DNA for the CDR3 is TGTGCCAGCAGCTCCACTAGCGGGGGGGCGATCGAGCAGTACTTC.

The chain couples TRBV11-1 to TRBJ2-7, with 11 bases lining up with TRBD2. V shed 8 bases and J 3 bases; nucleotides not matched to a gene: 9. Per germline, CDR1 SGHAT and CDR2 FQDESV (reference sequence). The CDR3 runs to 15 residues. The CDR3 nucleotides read TGTGCCAGCCCCCGGGGGACTAGCGGAGACTACGAGCAGTACTTC. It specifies CASPRGTSGDYEQYF.

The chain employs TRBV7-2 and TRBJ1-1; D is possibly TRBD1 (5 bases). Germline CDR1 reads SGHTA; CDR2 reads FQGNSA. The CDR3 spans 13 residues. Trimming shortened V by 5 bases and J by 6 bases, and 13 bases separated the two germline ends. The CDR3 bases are TGTGCCAGCAGCCAGGGACGCCTGGCTGAAGCTTTCTTT. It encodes CASSQGRLAEAFF. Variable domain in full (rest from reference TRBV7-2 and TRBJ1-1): GAGVSQSPSNKVTEKGKDVELRCDPISGHTALYWYRQSLGQGLEFLIYFQGNSAPDKSGLPSDRFSAERTGGSVSTLTIQRTQQEDSAVYLCASSQGRLAEAFFGQGTRLTVV.

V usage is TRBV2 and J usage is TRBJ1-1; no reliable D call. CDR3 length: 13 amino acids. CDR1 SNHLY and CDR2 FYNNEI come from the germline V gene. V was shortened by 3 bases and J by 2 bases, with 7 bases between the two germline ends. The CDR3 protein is CASSEGSNTEAFF. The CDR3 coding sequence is TGTGCCAGCAGTGAGGGCAGTAACACTGAAGCTTTCTTT. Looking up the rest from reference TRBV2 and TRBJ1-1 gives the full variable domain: EPEVTQTPSHQVTQMGQEVILRCVPISNHLYFYWYRQILGQKVEFLVSFYNNEISEKSEIFDDQFSVERPDGSNFTLKIRSTKLEDSAMYFCASSEGSNTEAFFGQGTRLTVV.

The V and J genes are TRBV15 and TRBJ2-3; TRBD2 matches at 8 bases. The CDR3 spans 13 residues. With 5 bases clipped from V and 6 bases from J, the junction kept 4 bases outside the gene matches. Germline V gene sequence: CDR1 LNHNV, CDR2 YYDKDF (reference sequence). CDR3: CATSPGGRDTQYF. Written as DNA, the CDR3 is TGTGCCACCAGCCCGGGAGGGCGCGATACGCAGTATTTT.

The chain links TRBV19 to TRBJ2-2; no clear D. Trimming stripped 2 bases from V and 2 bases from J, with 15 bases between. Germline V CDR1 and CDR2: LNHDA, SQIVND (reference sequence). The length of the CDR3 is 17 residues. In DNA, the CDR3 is TGTGCCAGTAGTATAATTCGGGCGGAAAGAAACACCGGGGAGCTGTTTTTT. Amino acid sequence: CASSIIRAERNTGELFF.

The DNA of the CDR3 is TGCGCCAGCAGCTTAATTCCGACAGGGGAAGCTTTCTTT. This encodes CASSLIPTGEAFF. This chain connects TRBV5-1 to TRBJ1-1; 7 bases match TRBD1. Germline V gene sequence: CDR1 SGHRS, CDR2 YFSETQ. Trimming removed 2 bases from V and 8 bases from J; junction bases left unmatched: 6. The CDR3 spans 13 residues.

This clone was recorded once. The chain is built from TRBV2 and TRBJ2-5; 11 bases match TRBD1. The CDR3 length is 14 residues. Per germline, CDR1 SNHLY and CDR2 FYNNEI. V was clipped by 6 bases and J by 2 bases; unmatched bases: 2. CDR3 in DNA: TGTGCCAGCAGCCGGGACAGGGGGCAAGAGACCCAGTACTTC. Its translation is CASSRDRGQETQYF.

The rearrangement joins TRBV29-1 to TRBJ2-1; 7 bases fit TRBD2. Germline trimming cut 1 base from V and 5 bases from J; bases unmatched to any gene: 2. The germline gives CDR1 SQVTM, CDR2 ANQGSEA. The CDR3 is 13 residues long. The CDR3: CSVEGLADNEQFF. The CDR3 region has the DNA TGCAGCGTTGAAGGCCTAGCGGACAATGAGCAGTTCTTC.

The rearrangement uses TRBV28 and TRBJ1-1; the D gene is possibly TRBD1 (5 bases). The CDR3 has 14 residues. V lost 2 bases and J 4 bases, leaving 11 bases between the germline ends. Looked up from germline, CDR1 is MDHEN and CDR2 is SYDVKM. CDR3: CASSLIQETTEAFF. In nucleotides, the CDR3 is TGTGCCAGCAGTTTAATACAGGAAACCACTGAAGCTTTCTTT.

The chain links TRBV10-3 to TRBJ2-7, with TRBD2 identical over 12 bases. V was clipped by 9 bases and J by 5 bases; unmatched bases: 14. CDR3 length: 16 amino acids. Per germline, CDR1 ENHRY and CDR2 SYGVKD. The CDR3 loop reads CAIFPTSGRPPHEQYF. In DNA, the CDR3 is TGTGCCATTTTCCCTACTAGCGGGAGGCCTCCCCACGAGCAGTACTTC.

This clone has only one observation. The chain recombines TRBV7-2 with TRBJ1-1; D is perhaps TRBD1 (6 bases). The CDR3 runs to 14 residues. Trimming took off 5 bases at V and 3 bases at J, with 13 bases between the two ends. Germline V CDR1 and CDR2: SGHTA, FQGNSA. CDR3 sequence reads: CASSRSPGDTEAFF. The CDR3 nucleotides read TGTGCCAGCAGCCGGAGTCCAGGGGACACTGAAGCTTTCTTT.

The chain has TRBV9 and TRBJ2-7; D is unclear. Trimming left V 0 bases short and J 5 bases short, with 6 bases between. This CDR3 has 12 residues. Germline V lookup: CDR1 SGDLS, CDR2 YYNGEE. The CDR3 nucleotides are TGTGCCAGCAGCGTAGCTGGGGACGAGCAGTACTTC. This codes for CASSVAGDEQYF.

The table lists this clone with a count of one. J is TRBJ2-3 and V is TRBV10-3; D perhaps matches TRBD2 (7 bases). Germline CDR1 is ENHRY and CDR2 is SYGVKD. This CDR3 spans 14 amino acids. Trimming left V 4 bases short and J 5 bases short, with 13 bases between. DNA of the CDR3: TGTGCCATCAGTGTGGGGGGGGCACAAGATACGCAGTATTTT. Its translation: CAISVGGAQDTQYF.

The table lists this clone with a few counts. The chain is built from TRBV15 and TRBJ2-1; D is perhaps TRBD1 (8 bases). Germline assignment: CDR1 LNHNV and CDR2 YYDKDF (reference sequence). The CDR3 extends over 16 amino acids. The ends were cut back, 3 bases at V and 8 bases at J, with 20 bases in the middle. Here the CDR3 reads CATSRLYRGGYDEQFF. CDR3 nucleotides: TGTGCCACCAGCAGGTTATACAGGGGGGGGTACGATGAGCAGTTCTTC.

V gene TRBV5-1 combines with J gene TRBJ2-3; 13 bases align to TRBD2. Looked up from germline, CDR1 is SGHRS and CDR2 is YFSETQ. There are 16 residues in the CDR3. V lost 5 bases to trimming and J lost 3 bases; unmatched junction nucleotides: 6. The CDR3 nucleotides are TGCGCCAGCAGGCGGACTAGCGGGAGCGTTACAGATACGCAGTATTTT. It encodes CASRRTSGSVTDTQYF.

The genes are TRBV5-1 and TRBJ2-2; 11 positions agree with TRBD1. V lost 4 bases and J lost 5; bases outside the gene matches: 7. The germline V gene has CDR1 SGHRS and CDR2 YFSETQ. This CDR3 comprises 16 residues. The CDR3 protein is CASSQIGTGGTGELFF. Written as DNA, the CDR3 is TGCGCCAGCAGCCAAATCGGGACAGGGGGGACCGGGGAGCTGTTTTTT.

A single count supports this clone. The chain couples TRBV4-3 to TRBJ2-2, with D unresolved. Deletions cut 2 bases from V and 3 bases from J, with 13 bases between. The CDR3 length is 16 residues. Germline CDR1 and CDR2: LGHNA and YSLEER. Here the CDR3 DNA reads TGCGCCAGCAGCCAAAGAAAGGGTCCATACACCGGGGAGCTGTTTTTT. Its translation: CASSQRKGPYTGELFF.

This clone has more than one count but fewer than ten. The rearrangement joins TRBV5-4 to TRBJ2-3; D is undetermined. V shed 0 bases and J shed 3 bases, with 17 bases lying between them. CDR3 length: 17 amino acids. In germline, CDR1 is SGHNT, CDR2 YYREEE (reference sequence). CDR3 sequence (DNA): TGTGCCAGCAGCTTGGAGCCGGATGTCAGGTTAACAGATACGCAGTATTTT. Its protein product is CASSLEPDVRLTDTQYF.

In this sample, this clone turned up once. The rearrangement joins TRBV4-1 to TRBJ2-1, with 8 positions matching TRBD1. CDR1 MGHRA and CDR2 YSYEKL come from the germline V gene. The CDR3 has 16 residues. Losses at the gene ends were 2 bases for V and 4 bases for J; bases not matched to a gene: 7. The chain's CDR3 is CASSQRRGQGYNEQFF. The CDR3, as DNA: TGCGCCAGCAGCCAAAGAAGAGGACAGGGATACAATGAGCAGTTCTTC.

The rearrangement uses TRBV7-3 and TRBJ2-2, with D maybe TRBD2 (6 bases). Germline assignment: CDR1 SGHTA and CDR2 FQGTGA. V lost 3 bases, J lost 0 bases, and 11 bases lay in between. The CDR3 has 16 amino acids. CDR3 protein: CASSLGTQTNTGELFF. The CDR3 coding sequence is TGTGCCAGCAGCTTGGGGACTCAAACGAACACCGGGGAGCTGTTTTTT.

CDR3 nucleotides: TGTGCCAGTACGAGGGGGCGAAGCAATCAGCCCCAGCATTTT. This gives the protein CASTRGRSNQPQHF. This chain uses TRBV19 with TRBJ1-5; 7 bases match TRBD1. V lost 7 bases to trimming and J lost 1 base; unmatched junction nucleotides: 4. There are 14 residues in the CDR3. Germline V gene sequence: CDR1 LNHDA, CDR2 SQIVND (reference sequence).

This CDR3 is CASTPLGDPRGTGELFF. Written as DNA, the CDR3 is TGTGCCAGCACCCCGTTGGGGGACCCCCGCGGAACCGGGGAGCTGTTTTTT. This chain links TRBV7-3 with TRBJ2-2, with D possibly called TRBD1 or TRBD2 (5 bases each). Per the germline V gene, CDR1 is SGHTA and CDR2 is FQGTGA. There are 17 residues in the CDR3. V gave up 7 bases and J gave up 5 bases, with 23 bases separating them.

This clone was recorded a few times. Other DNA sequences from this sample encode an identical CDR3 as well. The CDR3 DNA follows: TGTGCCAGCAGTGACGAGCGGGGGAATGAGCAGTTCTTC. Translation gives CASSDERGNEQFF. V gene TRBV6-4 combines with J gene TRBJ2-1; 8 nucleotides agree with TRBD2. The CDR3 has 13 amino acids. Trimming removed 2 bases from V and 7 bases from J; junction bases left unmatched: 1. Germline assignment: CDR1 MRHNA and CDR2 SNTAGT.

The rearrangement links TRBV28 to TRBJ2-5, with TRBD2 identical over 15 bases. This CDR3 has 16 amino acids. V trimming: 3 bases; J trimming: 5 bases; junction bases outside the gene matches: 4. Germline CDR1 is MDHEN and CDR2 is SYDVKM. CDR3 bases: TGTGCCAGCAGTTTCGGACTAGCGGGAGGGGGGGAGACCCAGTACTTC. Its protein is CASSFGLAGGGETQYF.

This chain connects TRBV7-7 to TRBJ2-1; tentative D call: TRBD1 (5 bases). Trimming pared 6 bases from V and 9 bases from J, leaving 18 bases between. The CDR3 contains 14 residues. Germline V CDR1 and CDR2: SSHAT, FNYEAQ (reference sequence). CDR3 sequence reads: CASSPTTGAFEQFF. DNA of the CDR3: TGTGCCAGCAGTCCTACTACAGGAGCCTTTGAGCAGTTCTTC.